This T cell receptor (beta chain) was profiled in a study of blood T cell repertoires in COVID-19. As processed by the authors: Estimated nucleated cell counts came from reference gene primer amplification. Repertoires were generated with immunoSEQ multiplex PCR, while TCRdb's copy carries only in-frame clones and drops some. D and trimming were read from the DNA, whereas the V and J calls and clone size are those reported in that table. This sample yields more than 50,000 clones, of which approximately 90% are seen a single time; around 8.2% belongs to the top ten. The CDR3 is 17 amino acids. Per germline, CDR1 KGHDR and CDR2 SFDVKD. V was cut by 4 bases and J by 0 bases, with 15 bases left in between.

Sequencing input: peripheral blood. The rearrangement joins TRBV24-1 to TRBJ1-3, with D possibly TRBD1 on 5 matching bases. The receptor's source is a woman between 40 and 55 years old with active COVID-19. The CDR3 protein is CATSETPSGNSGNTIYF. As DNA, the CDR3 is TGTGCCACCAGTGAAACTCCATCAGGGAACTCTGGAAACACCATATATTTT.